The clone carrying this T cell receptor beta chain came up many times. Its antigen is not known. The data were obtained in a study of T cells in Graves' hyperthyroidism and ophthalmopathy. Exclusion of a patient resulted from uncontrolled infection, other autoimmune disease, pregnancy or lactation. Every diagnosis used clinical symptoms, serum thyroxine and TRAb, thyroid ultrasound and orbital computed tomography. This CDR3 is 14 amino acids long. V lost 6 bases and J 4 bases, leaving 12 bases between the germline ends. Germline CDR1 reads MDHEN; CDR2 reads SYDVKM. Amplification of TCR beta CDR3 regions used RNA as the template. Initially, a first-round RT-PCR of the TCR CDR3 employed the HTBI primer set. TCRdb independently ran MiXCR on the multiplex PCR reads; one entry per CDR3 protein. The table lists some 770,000 distinct CDR3 sequences, about 16% of them singletons, with around 7.7% in the top ten.

Whole-study findings and limits: Most clonotypes expanded in thyroid above 0.001 were likewise present in blood.

The rearrangement uses TRBV28 and TRBJ1-4, with D uncertain. The sequencing sample was made of blood. The TCR comes from a man aged 18-30 years with Graves' hyperthyroidism. In nucleotides, the CDR3 is TGTGCCAGCAGCAATTTGGCGGGTAATGAAAAACTGTTTTTT. Amino acids: CASSNLAGNEKLFF.